The sequence of this T cell receptor beta chain was determined in a study of blood T cell repertoires in COVID-19. Here immunoSEQ multiplex PCR was the method, and the copy in TCRdb shows in-frame clones only, minus some. The sample holds fewer than 300,000 clones; 82% are singletons and the top ten take under 3.5%. The sequenced sample was peripheral blood. The clonotype originates from a woman between 18 and 30 years old with acute or convalescent COVID-19.

The CDR3 nucleotides are TGTGCCAGCAGCCCGGACTATGGCGGGGGCTCCTACGAGCAGTACTTC. This translates into CASSPDYGGGSYEQYF. The chain uses TRBV27 and TRBJ2-7; 7 nucleotides agree with TRBD2. The V gene end was trimmed by 6 bases and the J gene end by 0 bases; junction bases not matched to a gene: 11. Germline V gene sequence: CDR1 MNHEY, CDR2 SMNVEV (reference sequence). The CDR3 contains 16 residues.